A single sample is the source of the 24 T cell receptor beta chains below, sequenced in a study of regulatory T cells in long-lasting Graves disease. Indicated time point: newly diagnosed GD, antithyroid drugs for less than 3 months. Generation of the TCR library employed RNA extracted from PBMCs. Researchers made TCR beta libraries by using iRepertoire HTBI primers and running Arm-PCR on CDR3 regions. TCRdb processed the multiplex PCR reads anew with MiXCR; each CDR3 protein has one entry. The sample holds 300,000 to 400,000 distinct CDR3 sequences, 16% seen once. The same sample was also used in a study of T cells in Graves' hyperthyroidism and ophthalmopathy.

The input for sequencing was peripheral blood mononuclear cells (PBMCs), taken at new diagnosis, from a patient treated with antithyroid drugs. Receptors originate from a man in his forties with Graves disease.

At least ten counts were recorded for this clonotype. The chain employs TRBV11-3 and TRBJ2-3; 8 nucleotides match TRBD2. Germline V gene lookup returns CDR1 SGHNT and CDR2 YENEEA. J gave up 2 bases and V 4 bases, and 11 bases lay outside the gene matches. There are 17 residues in the CDR3. The CDR3 spells CASSSAGALDPTDTQYF. The DNA for the CDR3 is TGTGCCAGCAGCTCAGCGGGGGCCCTAGATCCCACAGATACGCAGTATTTT.

The sample holds many counts of this clonotype. The CDR3 DNA sequence: TGTGCCAGCAGTTTCAGGACAAGGTACAAGCCCTATGGCTACACCTTC. Translated: CASSFRTRYKPYGYTF. The rearrangement links TRBV12-3 or TRBV12-4 to TRBJ1-2; possibly TRBD1 for D (5 bases). The CDR3 extends over 16 amino acids. V gave up 3 bases and J gave up 4 bases, with 18 bases separating them.

This clonotype was counted at least ten times. The rearrangement links TRBV27 to TRBJ2-7; D remains unclear. The germline gives CDR1 MNHEY, CDR2 SMNVEV (reference sequence). This CDR3 region has 11 residues. Between the trimmed V and J ends, which lost 8 bases and 0 bases, there was a span of 5 bases. The CDR3 sequence is CASHSSYEQYF. The CDR3 coding sequence is TGTGCCAGCCACTCCTCCTACGAGCAGTACTTC.

The rearrangement uses TRBV2 and TRBJ2-5; tentatively, D is TRBD1 (5 bases). The CDR3 is 14 residues long. Per the germline V gene, CDR1 is SNHLY and CDR2 is FYNNEI. V was pared by 4 bases and J by 5 bases, with 14 bases between. The CDR3 DNA is TGTGCCAGCAGTGTGACAGTTTTCCTTGAGACCCAGTACTTC. As protein: CASSVTVFLETQYF.

Ten or more counts support this clonotype. This chain uses TRBV28 with TRBJ2-7, with 9 bases aligning to TRBD1. V dropped 6 bases and J dropped 0; count of bases not matched to a gene: 6. The length of the CDR3 is 15 residues. CDR1 is MDHEN, CDR2 SYDVKM, per germline. CDR3 in DNA: TGTGCCAGCAGAATCCGGGACAGGGCCTCCTACGAGCAGTACTTC. Translation: CASRIRDRASYEQYF. Looking up the rest from reference TRBV28 and TRBJ2-7 gives the full variable domain: DVKVTQSSRYLVKRTGEKVFLECVQDMDHENMFWYRQDPGLGLRLIYFSYDVKMKEKGDIPEGYSVSREKKERFSLILESASTNQTSMYLCASRIRDRASYEQYFGPGTRLTVT.

This clonotype was counted ten times or more. This chain connects TRBV24-1 to TRBJ2-1; 9 positions agree with TRBD2. The CDR3 is 16 residues long. The V gene's germline CDR1 is KGHDR and CDR2 SFDVKD. V dropped 0 bases and J dropped 6; count of bases not matched to a gene: 5. The CDR3: CATSDLSRGGRNEQFF. As DNA, the CDR3 is TGTGCCACCAGTGATTTGTCGCGGGGGGGCCGCAATGAGCAGTTCTTC.

This clonotype was seen many times. This sequence joins TRBV10-3 and TRBJ2-1, with D possibly matching TRBD1 (6 bases). The germline V gene has CDR1 ENHRY and CDR2 SYGVKD. CDR3 length: 13 residues. With 10 bases removed from V and 6 bases from J, the gap between germline ends came to 16 bases. The CDR3, as DNA: TGTGCCACGCAGGGGCGAGGGGCCAATGAGCAGTTCTTC. Translation gives CATQGRGANEQFF.

This clonotype has just a few counts. V is TRBV3-1 and J is TRBJ2-6, with D unclear. There are 19 residues in the CDR3. The V and J ends lost 0 bases and 1 base respectively, with 16 bases between them. Germline CDR1 LGHDT, CDR2 YNNKEL (reference sequence). CDR3 protein: CASSQDRASLRSGANVLTF. The DNA of the CDR3 is TGTGCCAGCAGCCAAGACAGAGCTTCCCTAAGGTCTGGGGCCAACGTCCTGACTTTC.

This clonotype occurred many times. The chain carries TRBV7-9 and TRBJ1-1; D is ambiguous. The ends were cut back, 4 bases at V and 2 bases at J, with 11 bases in the middle. Looked up from germline, CDR1 is SEHNR and CDR2 is FQNEAQ (reference sequence). The CDR3 is 14 residues long. The CDR3 sequence: CASSWEGRNTEAFF. CDR3 DNA: TGTGCCAGCAGCTGGGAGGGCCGAAACACTGAAGCTTTCTTT. The full variable domain, in which reference TRBV7-9 and TRBJ1-1 provide the parts outside the CDR3, is DTGVSQNPRHKITKRGQNVTFRCDPISEHNRLYWYRQTLGQGPEFLTYFQNEAQLEKSRLLSDRFSAERPKGSFSTLEIQRTEQGDSAMYLCASSWEGRNTEAFFGQGTRLTVV.

This clonotype came up many times. J is TRBJ1-5 and V is TRBV7-2; no clear D. The germline V gene has CDR1 SGHTA and CDR2 FQGNSA. Trimming removed 3 bases from V and 0 bases from J, with 9 bases in between. The CDR3 runs 15 residues. The CDR3 DNA reads as TGTGCCAGCAGCTTTTCTCGGGATAGCAATCAGCCCCAGCATTTT. Protein sequence: CASSFSRDSNQPQHF.

The V call is TRBV11-3, the J call TRBJ2-3; TRBD2 matches at 10 bases. The CDR3 is 15 residues long. CDR1 SGHNT and CDR2 YENEEA come from the germline V gene. V lost 4 bases, J lost 2 bases, and 3 bases stayed unmatched. CDR3 loop: CASSYGLAVTDTQYF. The DNA for the CDR3 is TGTGCCAGCAGCTACGGACTAGCGGTCACAGATACGCAGTATTTT.

The rearrangement uses TRBV5-8 and TRBJ1-4; unclear D gene. In germline, CDR1 is SGHTS, CDR2 YDEGEE. The CDR3 contains 13 residues. Trimming removed 4 bases from V and 5 bases from J, with 9 bases in between. The CDR3 is CASSGPGNEKLFF. The CDR3 bases are TGTGCCAGCAGCGGACCCGGAAATGAAAAACTGTTTTTT.

The V gene is TRBV5-5, the J gene TRBJ2-5, with 9 bases aligning to TRBD2. Looked up from germline, CDR1 is SGHKS and CDR2 is YYEKEE (reference sequence). The trim removed 3 bases at V and 4 bases at J, leaving 4 bases unmatched. The CDR3 loop spans 14 amino acids. CDR3 sequence: CASSSPSGVETQYF. The CDR3, as DNA: TGTGCCAGCAGCTCCCCTAGCGGGGTAGAGACCCAGTACTTC.

This sequence joins TRBV6-1 and TRBJ2-3; 13 bases map to TRBD2. Germline CDR1 is MNHNS and CDR2 is SASEGT. There are 16 residues in the CDR3. V gave up 6 bases and J gave up 4 bases; unmatched junction bases: 7. CDR3 sequence reads: CASRLGLAGESDTQYF. In nucleotides, the CDR3 is TGTGCCAGCAGACTCGGACTAGCGGGGGAGTCAGATACGCAGTATTTT.

This clonotype was detected ten times or more. The chain links TRBV19 to TRBJ2-5, with D perhaps matching TRBD1 (8 bases). V was cut by 6 bases and J by 6 bases, with 17 bases left in between. There are 14 residues in the CDR3. The V gene's germline CDR1 is LNHDA and CDR2 SQIVND (reference sequence). The DNA of the CDR3 is TGTGCCAGTAGCAGCACAGGGGGGGCAAAGACCCAGTACTTC. This codes for CASSSTGGAKTQYF.

This clonotype was counted ten times or more. The chain has TRBV11-1 and TRBJ2-2; 7 bases are a match to TRBD1. There are 14 residues in the CDR3. CDR1 and CDR2 from the germline V gene are SGHAT and FQDESV (reference sequence). V was clipped by 5 bases and J by 1 base; unmatched bases: 1. CDR3 region: CASSRDRNTGELFF. CDR3 nucleotides: TGTGCCAGCAGCCGGGACAGGAACACCGGGGAGCTGTTTTTT.

This clonotype was found many times. V usage is TRBV5-1 and J usage is TRBJ2-1; D is unclear. Germline-derived CDR1 and CDR2 are SGHRS and YFSETQ. The CDR3 is 14 amino acids. V dropped 0 bases and J dropped 7 bases, with 11 bases sitting between them. The CDR3 sequence is CASSLDSGANEQFF. The CDR3 region has the DNA TGCGCCAGCAGCTTGGATTCAGGTGCTAATGAGCAGTTCTTC.

With regard to this clonotype: It differs at one base from a far larger clone, so likely a read error. The chain joins TRBV20-1 to TRBJ2-7; D could derive from TRBD1 or TRBD2 (5 bases each). V was shortened by 3 bases and J by 7 bases, with 19 bases between the two germline ends. Germline values: CDR1 DFQATT, CDR2 SNEGSKA (reference sequence). The CDR3 extends over 14 amino acids. This CDR3 reads CSASGGLAYNEQYF. The DNA of the CDR3 is TGCAGTGCTAGTGGGGGTCTTGCCTACAATGAGCAGTACTTC.

This clonotype came up many times. This chain joins TRBV6-1 and TRBJ2-1, with 7 bases identical to TRBD2. V lost 5 bases and J lost 0; bases outside the gene matches: 4. This CDR3 has 15 amino acids. Germline values: CDR1 MNHNS, CDR2 SASEGT. CDR3 in amino acids: CASSPRGDSYNEQFF. CDR3 in DNA: TGTGCCAGCAGTCCACGGGGGGACTCCTACAATGAGCAGTTCTTC.

This clonotype was counted many times. V is TRBV3-1 and J is TRBJ1-5; D not certain. Germline CDR1 is LGHDT and CDR2 is YNNKEL (reference sequence). Trimming shortened V by 4 bases and J by 7 bases, and 11 bases separated the two germline ends. The CDR3 is 13 residues long. CDR3 nucleotide sequence: TGTGCCAGCAGCCCCACGGCCGAGCAGCCCCAGCATTTT. It is translated as CASSPTAEQPQHF.

This clonotype came up many times. The rearrangement joins TRBV20-1 to TRBJ2-4, with D tentatively TRBD1 (6 bases). Germline CDR1 is DFQATT and CDR2 is SNEGSKA (reference sequence). V lost 3 bases to trimming and J lost 4 bases, with 16 bases between them. This CDR3 spans 15 amino acids. CDR3 DNA sequence: TGCAGTGCTAGCAACCTACAGGGAATTAAAAACATTCAGTACTTC. Translating it yields CSASNLQGIKNIQYF.

This clonotype has ten or more counts. The chain recombines TRBV2 with TRBJ1-6, with TRBD1 matching 7 bases. CDR1 is SNHLY and CDR2 is FYNNEI in the germline V gene. After removal of 8 bases from V and 6 bases from J, the junction contained 4 bases not matched to a gene. The CDR3 covers 13 residues. In nucleotides, the CDR3 is TGTGCCAGCCAGGGACAGTCTAATTCACCCCTCCACTTT. It translates to CASQGQSNSPLHF.

The rearrangement links TRBV7-6 to TRBJ2-3; D gene uncertain. From germline, CDR1 is SGHVS and CDR2 FNYEAQ. The CDR3 contains 13 residues. Between the trimmed V and J ends, which lost 5 bases and 8 bases, there was a span of 14 bases. CDR3: CASSPIYTATQYF. DNA of the CDR3: TGTGCCAGCAGCCCCATTTATACGGCTACGCAGTATTTT. The full variable domain, completed using reference TRBV7-6 and TRBJ2-3, is GAGVSQSPRYKVTKRGQDVALRCDPISGHVSLYWYRQALGQGPEFLTYFNYEAQQDKSGLPNDRFSAERPEGSISTLTIQRTEQRDSAMYRCASSPIYTATQYFGPGTRLTVL.

At least ten counts were recorded for this clonotype. This rearrangement joins TRBV2 to TRBJ1-1; 10 nucleotides align to TRBD1. This CDR3 comprises 18 residues. In germline, CDR1 is SNHLY, CDR2 FYNNEI. After removal of 6 bases from V and 0 bases from J, the junction contained 13 bases not matched to a gene. The DNA for the CDR3 is TGTGCCAGCAGCCGAGAGGGGACAGGGGATCTCATGAACACTGAAGCTTTCTTT. Its protein product is CASSREGTGDLMNTEAFF.